Here is one T cell receptor beta chain with its context. The entry originates in a study of shared clonotypes between healthy human individuals. Germline-derived CDR1 and CDR2 are MNHNS and SASEGT. The CDR3 is 14 amino acids. Produced via immunoSEQ multiplex PCR; TCRdb's table is partial and in-frame only. The table records about 2.4 million clones, around 90% of them present only once. The source is a man between 18 and 29 years old in good health. Sequencing input: naive CD4+ T cells sorted from blood. The subset is: CD45RA+ positively selected. The chain joins TRBV6-1 to TRBJ2-5; D unresolved. The end of the DNA aligns better with TRBJ2-7, so the J call may be wrong. CDR3 amino acids: CASSEWGTLYEQYF. CDR3 DNA: TGTGCCAGCAGTGAATGGGGAACCCTCTACGAGCAGTACTTC.